This is a list of T cell receptor beta chains from one sample in a study of PD-L1 blockade in urothelial cancer. Sequencing used immunoSEQ multiplex PCR; TCRdb keeps in-frame clones, though not all of them. Of 50,000 to 55,000 clones detected, roughly 75% appear once; the ten largest clones hold roughly 4%. This sample comprised PBMCs, obtained around atezolizumab (anti-PD-L1) treatment. These receptors were obtained from a man aged 70 or older with urothelial cancer. Each CDR3 is given with its conserved first and last residue. The order of the fields is D gene, clone size, J gene, V gene, CDR3 protein, CDR3 DNA. D genes are given only for firm matches. Clone size, where shown, is once, few, many, or a class for clones that have expanded.

TRBD2 NA TRBJ2-1 TRBV7-3 CASSLSLAGVDEQFF TGTGCCAGCAGCTTAAGTCTAGCGGGGGTGGATGAGCAGTTCTTC
NA NA TRBJ1-2 TRBV6-6 CASSTTGTSYGYTF TGTGCCAGCAGTACCACCGGGACATCCTATGGCTACACCTTC
NA NA TRBJ1-5 TRBV15 CATSRGQGNQPQHF TGTGCCACCAGCAGAGGTCAGGGAAATCAGCCCCAGCATTTT
NA NA TRBJ2-5 TRBV5-4 CASSLSPGKETQYF TGTGCCAGCAGCTTGAGTCCAGGGAAAGAGACCCAGTACTTC
NA NA TRBJ2-7 TRBV7-2 CASSPLLGRGEQYF TGTGCCAGCAGCCCCCTCTTGGGGCGCGGCGAGCAGTACTTC
NA few TRBJ2-7 TRBV21-1 CASSKVRTGATYSYEQYF TGTGCCAGCAGCAAAGTACGGACAGGGGCCACCTACTCCTACGAGCAGTACTTC
NA NA TRBJ2-7 TRBV4-3 CASSQDRQGRYEQYF TGCGCCAGCAGCCAAGATCGCCAGGGCAGGTACGAGCAGTACTTC
TRBD1 NA TRBJ1-2 TRBV7-9 CASSWDRAGYTF TGTGCCAGCAGCTGGGACAGGGCTGGCTACACCTTC
TRBD2 NA TRBJ2-1 TRBV9 CASSVGPGTSGIGDEQFF TGTGCCAGCAGCGTAGGGCCCGGGACTAGCGGGATAGGGGATGAGCAGTTCTTC
NA NA TRBJ2-3 TRBV6-5 CASSYLRGPFTDTQYF TGTGCCAGCAGTTACTTACGCGGGCCCTTCACAGATACGCAGTATTTT
NA NA TRBJ2-5 TRBV2 CASSEAGAVQETQYF TGTGCCAGCAGTGAAGCGGGGGCAGTTCAAGAGACCCAGTACTTC
TRBD1 NA TRBJ1-2 TRBV5-1 CASSDGTGYGYTF TGCGCCAGCAGCGACGGGACAGGCTATGGCTACACCTTC
NA NA TRBJ2-1 TRBV4-2 CASSPHPTDYAYNEQFF TGTGCCAGCAGCCCACACCCTACTGACTACGCCTACAATGAGCAGTTCTTC
TRBD1 NA TRBJ1-2 TRBV7-2 CASSSQDRNNYGYTF TGTGCCAGCAGCTCCCAGGACAGGAATAACTATGGCTACACCTTC
TRBD2 NA TRBJ2-5 TRBV11-3 CASSPLAGGETQYF TGTGCCAGCAGCCCACTAGCGGGAGGTGAGACCCAGTACTTC
TRBD1 few TRBJ1-1 TRBV29-1 CSVDSGGLGFTFF TGCAGCGTGGACTCAGGGGGCCTTGGGTTTACTTTCTTT
NA NA TRBJ2-2 TRBV7-6 CASKQGLNTGELFF TGTGCCAGCAAGCAGGGTTTGAACACCGGGGAGCTGTTTTTT
NA NA TRBJ2-3 TRBV9 CASSVAGGGLVGADTQYF TGTGCCAGCAGCGTAGCAGGGGGGGGACTAGTCGGGGCAGATACGCAGTATTTT
NA NA TRBJ1-2 TRBV5-1 CASSRDTNYGYTF TGCGCCAGCAGCCGGGACACCAACTATGGCTACACCTTC
NA NA TRBJ1-5 TRBV5-6 CASSLGRGSPQHF TGTGCCAGCAGCTTGGGTCGAGGATCCCCCCAGCATTTT
TRBD1 NA TRBJ1-1 TRBV7-9 CASSSGQVNTEAFF TGTGCCAGCAGCTCGGGACAGGTGAACACTGAAGCTTTCTTT
TRBD2 NA TRBJ2-1 TRBV28 CASRGSSGSYNEQFF TGTGCCAGCAGGGGCTCTAGCGGATCCTACAATGAGCAGTTCTTC
NA NA TRBJ2-7 TRBV5-8 CASSSDRLEYF TGTGCCAGCAGCTCCGACAGGTTAGAGTACTTC
NA NA TRBJ1-1 TRBV19 CASSPPSGAKAFF TGTGCCAGTAGTCCCCCGTCAGGGGCGAAAGCTTTCTTT
NA NA TRBJ2-1 TRBV12-2 CASRLVQTSGTNFGFDYNEQFF TGTGCAAGTCGCTTAGTTCAGACTAGCGGGACTAATTTTGGGTTTGACTACAATGAGCAGTTCTTC
NA NA TRBJ2-1 TRBV6-1 CASRRSGTSNEQFF TGTGCCAGCAGGAGGTCCGGGACATCTAATGAGCAGTTCTTC
NA NA TRBJ1-2 TRBV7-8 CASSLGSTGFGYTF TGTGCCAGCAGCTTAGGGTCCACAGGGTTCGGCTACACCTTC
NA few TRBJ1-3 TRBV10-3 CAISVPGTGNTIYF TGTGCCATCAGTGTACCAGGGACTGGAAACACCATATATTTT
NA NA TRBJ1-1 TRBV10-3 CAISGTPNTEAFF TGTGCCATCAGTGGGACACCAAACACTGAAGCTTTCTTT
TRBD2 NA TRBJ2-1 TRBV29-1 CSVDGTAGGYNEQFF TGCAGCGTTGACGGGACGGCGGGGGGCTACAATGAGCAGTTCTTC
TRBD1 once TRBJ1-5 TRBV18 CASSPDRGGNQPQHF TGTGCCAGCTCACCCGACAGGGGCGGCAATCAGCCCCAGCATTTT